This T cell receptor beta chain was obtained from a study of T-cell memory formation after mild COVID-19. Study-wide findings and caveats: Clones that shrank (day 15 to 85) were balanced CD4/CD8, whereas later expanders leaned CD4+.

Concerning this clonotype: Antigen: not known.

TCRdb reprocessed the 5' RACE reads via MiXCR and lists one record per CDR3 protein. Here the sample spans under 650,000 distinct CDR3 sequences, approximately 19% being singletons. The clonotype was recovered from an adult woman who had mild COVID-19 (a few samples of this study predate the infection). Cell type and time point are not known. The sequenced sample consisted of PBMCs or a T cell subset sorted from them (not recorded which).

CDR3 DNA: TGTGCCAGCACAGGGGACGGTGGCTACACCTTC. Protein: CASTGDGGYTF. V is TRBV7-9 and J is TRBJ1-2; TRBD1 might be the D (6 bases). V lost 7 bases and J 7 bases, leaving 10 bases between the germline ends. CDR1 SEHNR and CDR2 FQNEAQ come from the germline V gene (reference sequence). The length of the CDR3 is 11 residues.